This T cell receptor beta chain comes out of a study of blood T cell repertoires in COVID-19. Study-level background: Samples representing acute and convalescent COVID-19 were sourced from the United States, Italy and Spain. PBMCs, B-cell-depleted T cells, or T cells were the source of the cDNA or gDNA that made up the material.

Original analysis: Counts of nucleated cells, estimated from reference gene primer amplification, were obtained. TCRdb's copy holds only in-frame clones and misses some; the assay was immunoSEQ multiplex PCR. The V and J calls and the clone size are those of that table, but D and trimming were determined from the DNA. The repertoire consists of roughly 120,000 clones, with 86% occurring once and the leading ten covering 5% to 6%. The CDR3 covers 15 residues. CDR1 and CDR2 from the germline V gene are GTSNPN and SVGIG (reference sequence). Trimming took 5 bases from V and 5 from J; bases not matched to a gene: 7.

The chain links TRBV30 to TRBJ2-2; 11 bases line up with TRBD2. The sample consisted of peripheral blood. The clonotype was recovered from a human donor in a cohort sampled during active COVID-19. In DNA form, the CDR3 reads TGTGCCTGGTATAGCGGGAGGGCCGGGACCGGGGAGCTGTTTTTT. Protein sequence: CAWYSGRAGTGELFF.